The next 20 T cell receptor beta chains were all read from a single sample in a study of T cell responses to AZD1222 COVID-19 vaccine. Measured with immunoSEQ multiplex PCR; TCRdb has only the in-frame clones, and not every one. The profile shows some 100,000 clones, roughly nine tenths of them singletons. The specimen was peripheral blood, collected on day 0 of AZD1222 vaccination. The receptors shown here come from an adult in good health.

V usage is TRBV7-8 and J usage is TRBJ2-7; the match to TRBD2 covers 7 bases. Germline V CDR1 and CDR2: SGHVS, FQNEAQ. Trimming removed 5 bases from V and 3 bases from J; junction bases left unmatched: 4. The CDR3 contains 13 residues. In DNA, the CDR3 is TGTGCCAGCAGCGTCACGGGGGGCTACGAGCAGTACTTC. Protein: CASSVTGGYEQYF.

The genes are TRBV5-4 and TRBJ1-2, with no clear D. The germline V and J ends were trimmed by 4 bases and 0 bases, with 10 bases remaining between them. In germline, CDR1 is SGHNT, CDR2 YYREEE (reference sequence). The CDR3 consists of 14 residues. The CDR3 reads CASSPQAANYGYTF. The CDR3 coding sequence is TGTGCCAGCAGCCCCCAGGCCGCTAACTATGGCTACACCTTC.

The chain has TRBV2 and TRBJ2-1; perhaps D is TRBD1 or TRBD2 (5 bases each). V lost 4 bases and J lost 8, with 12 bases in between. This CDR3 region has 13 residues. Germline V gene sequence: CDR1 SNHLY, CDR2 FYNNEI. The CDR3 DNA reads TGTGCCAGCAGTGGGGGACCCACGGATGAGCAGTTCTTC. Its translation is CASSGGPTDEQFF.

The chain has TRBV28 and TRBJ1-5, with D unresolved. Trimming left V 5 bases short and J 6 bases short, with 11 bases between. CDR1 and CDR2 from the germline V gene are MDHEN and SYDVKM. The CDR3 has 13 residues. The CDR3 sequence: CASSLNDRQPQHF. The CDR3, as DNA: TGTGCCAGCAGTCTTAACGATCGTCAGCCCCAGCATTTT. The full variable domain, with the rest looked up from reference TRBV28 and TRBJ1-5, is DVKVTQSSRYLVKRTGEKVFLECVQDMDHENMFWYRQDPGLGLRLIYFSYDVKMKEKGDIPEGYSVSREKKERFSLILESASTNQTSMYLCASSLNDRQPQHFGDGTRLSIL.

J is TRBJ2-1 and V is TRBV4-1; TRBD1 or TRBD2 may be the D gene (6 bases each). Germline lookup yields CDR1 MGHRA and CDR2 YSYEKL. Trimming took off 0 bases at V and 6 bases at J, with 18 bases between the two ends. The CDR3 runs to 17 residues. In DNA, the CDR3 is TGCGCCAGCAGCCAAGATCGGGAGACAGGAGGTTTCAATGAGCAGTTCTTC. The encoded protein is CASSQDRETGGFNEQFF.

The chain recombines TRBV5-4 with TRBJ2-3; maybe TRBD1 (5 bases). The CDR3 contains 12 residues. CDR1 and CDR2 (germline): SGHNT, YYREEE (reference sequence). Trimming shortened V by 4 bases and J by 7 bases, and 10 bases separated the two germline ends. In DNA form, the CDR3 reads TGTGCCAGCAGCCCACAGGATAATACGCAGTATTTT. Amino acid sequence: CASSPQDNTQYF.

J is TRBJ2-5 and V is TRBV5-1; unclear D gene. Trimming left V 1 base short and J 2 bases short, with 18 bases between. CDR3 length equals 17 residues. Germline V gene sequence: CDR1 SGHRS, CDR2 YFSETQ. The CDR3 loop reads CASSLLPRDIIQETQYF. CDR3 DNA sequence: TGCGCCAGCAGCTTGCTGCCCCGTGACATAATACAAGAGACCCAGTACTTC.

This clone is labeled medium-sized. The chain joins TRBV3-1 (or the pseudogene TRBV3-2) to TRBJ1-2; the D gene is possibly TRBD1 (6 bases). V lost 4 bases and J 5 bases, leaving 17 bases between the germline ends. The CDR3 extends over 15 amino acids. The germline V gene encodes CDR1 LGHDT and CDR2 YNNKEL (reference sequence). The CDR3 DNA is TGTGCCAGCAGCCCACACGGGACAAGCCTATATGGCTACACCTTC. It codes for CASSPHGTSLYGYTF.

The chain carries TRBV5-6 and TRBJ2-7; D is unresolved. Per germline, CDR1 SGHDT and CDR2 YYEEEE. The CDR3 contains 13 residues. V lost 0 bases and J lost 0, with 4 bases in between. The CDR3 loop reads CASSLDFSYEQYF. The CDR3 region has the DNA TGTGCCAGCAGCTTGGACTTCTCCTACGAGCAGTACTTC. Full variable domain (missing parts from reference TRBV5-6 and TRBJ2-7): DAGVTQSPTHLIKTRGQQVTLRCSPKSGHDTVSWYQQALGQGPQFIFQYYEEEERQRGNFPDRFSGHQFPNYSSELNVNALLLGDSALYLCASSLDFSYEQYFGPGTRLTVT.

The chain joins TRBV3-1 (or the pseudogene TRBV3-2) to TRBJ2-3; 10 bases are shared with TRBD2. Germline V gives CDR1 LGHDT, CDR2 YNNKEL (reference sequence). The J segment lost 2 bases and the V segment lost 0 bases, leaving 5 bases of the junction unmatched. The CDR3 length is 17 residues. For the CDR3, the DNA is TGTGCCAGCAGCCAAGATAGCGGGGGGCGGGTCACAGATACGCAGTATTTT. Its protein is CASSQDSGGRVTDTQYF.

The genes are TRBV24-1 and TRBJ1-2, with a possible D match to TRBD1 (5 bases). Germline V CDR1 and CDR2: KGHDR, SFDVKD. The V and J ends lost 4 bases and 8 bases respectively, with 25 bases between them. The CDR3 consists of 17 residues. The CDR3 here is CATSDDDSQTAIRGYTF. CDR3 nucleotides: TGTGCCACCAGTGACGATGATTCGCAGACAGCTATTCGAGGCTACACCTTC.

The rearrangement links TRBV27 to TRBJ2-6, with no clear D. Trimming removed 3 bases at V and 0 bases at J, with 6 bases between. Germline CDR1 MNHEY, CDR2 SMNVEV (reference sequence). The CDR3 extends over 15 amino acids. The DNA of the CDR3 is TGTGCCAGCAGTTTGAGAAACTCTGGGGCCAACGTCCTGACTTTC. Its protein product is CASSLRNSGANVLTF.

The rearrangement links TRBV30 to TRBJ1-1; perhaps TRBD1 as D (6 bases). The CDR3 has 16 residues. CDR1 and CDR2 (germline): GTSNPN, SVGIG (reference sequence). With 0 bases removed from V and 3 bases from J, the gap between germline ends came to 17 bases. Written as DNA, the CDR3 is TGTGCCTGGAGTGTCCGTGTCGGGGGCGCGGACACTGAAGCTTTCTTT. Translated, it gives CAWSVRVGGADTEAFF.

The chain combines TRBV7-2 with TRBJ2-1; D gene unclear. CDR1 and CDR2 (germline): SGHTA, FQGNSA. The V end was cut by 2 bases, the J end by 0 bases, with 11 bases between. The CDR3 is 16 amino acids. The chain's CDR3 is CASSLNGKSSYNEQFF. The CDR3 region has the DNA TGTGCCAGCAGCTTAAACGGAAAGAGCTCCTACAATGAGCAGTTCTTC.

This clone was found once. The V call is TRBV19, the J call TRBJ1-5; D possibly corresponds to TRBD1 (6 bases). Trimming took 7 bases from V and 7 from J, leaving 17 bases between them. Germline-derived CDR1 and CDR2 are LNHDA and SQIVND (reference sequence). The CDR3 has 14 amino acids. The CDR3 region has the DNA TGTGCCAGTAACGCCGGGCAAGGGGGGCAGCCCCAGCATTTT. Residues: CASNAGQGGQPQHF. The variable domain in full, completed from reference TRBV19 and TRBJ1-5, reads DGGITQSPKYLFRKEGQNVTLSCEQNLNHDAMYWYRQDPGQGLRLIYYSQIVNDFQKGDIAEGYSVSREKKESFPLTVTSAQKNPTAFYLCASNAGQGGQPQHFGDGTRLSIL.

V gene TRBV5-1 combines with J gene TRBJ2-2, with TRBD2 matching over 8 bases. This CDR3 contains 15 residues. Germline trimming cut 8 bases from V and 6 bases from J; bases unmatched to any gene: 12. Germline V gene data show CDR1 as SGHRS and CDR2 as YFSETQ. CDR3 coding DNA: TGCGCCAGTAAGGGACTAGAAAATAGAGCCGGGGAGCTGTTTTTT. It encodes CASKGLENRAGELFF.

This chain links TRBV6-5 with TRBJ1-1; D ambiguous. Trimming shortened V by 4 bases and J by 5 bases, and 17 bases separated the two germline ends. Germline CDR1 is MNHEY and CDR2 is SVGAGI. The CDR3 is 15 residues long. The CDR3 coding sequence is TGTGCCAGCAGTTTCCCCGCGGGGTCGAGAACTGAAGCTTTCTTT. It translates to CASSFPAGSRTEAFF.

This clone was recorded only once. The chain recombines TRBV20-1 with TRBJ2-7; possible D gene TRBD2, 5 bases. The V gene's germline CDR1 is DFQATT and CDR2 SNEGSKA (reference sequence). Trimming stripped 3 bases from V and 2 bases from J, with 17 bases between. This CDR3 is 15 amino acids long. In DNA form, the CDR3 reads TGCAGTGCTAGTGACGCTTCCGGGAACCCCTACGAGCAGTACTTC. It encodes CSASDASGNPYEQYF.

The chain uses TRBV2 and TRBJ2-6; 8 bases match TRBD1. The trim removed 4 bases at V and 2 bases at J, leaving 10 bases unmatched. Germline V gives CDR1 SNHLY, CDR2 FYNNEI. The CDR3 totals 18 residues. The CDR3 sequence: CASSVTGGRGPGANVLTF. Here the CDR3 DNA reads TGTGCCAGCAGTGTGACTGGGGGCAGGGGGCCTGGGGCCAACGTCCTGACTTTC. The whole variable domain, remainder taken from reference TRBV2 and TRBJ2-6, is EPEVTQTPSHQVTQMGQEVILRCVPISNHLYFYWYRQILGQKVEFLVSFYNNEISEKSEIFDDQFSVERPDGSNFTLKIRSTKLEDSAMYFCASSVTGGRGPGANVLTFGAGSRLTVL.

The chain combines TRBV6-4 with TRBJ2-2; D call uncertain. This CDR3 is 14 amino acids long. Looked up from germline, CDR1 is MRHNA and CDR2 is SNTAGT. The V end lost 0 bases, the J end lost 4 bases, and 6 bases lay between the germline ends. The CDR3 region is CASSDSRTTGELFF. The DNA of the CDR3 is TGTGCCAGCAGTGACTCGAGGACCACCGGGGAGCTGTTTTTT.